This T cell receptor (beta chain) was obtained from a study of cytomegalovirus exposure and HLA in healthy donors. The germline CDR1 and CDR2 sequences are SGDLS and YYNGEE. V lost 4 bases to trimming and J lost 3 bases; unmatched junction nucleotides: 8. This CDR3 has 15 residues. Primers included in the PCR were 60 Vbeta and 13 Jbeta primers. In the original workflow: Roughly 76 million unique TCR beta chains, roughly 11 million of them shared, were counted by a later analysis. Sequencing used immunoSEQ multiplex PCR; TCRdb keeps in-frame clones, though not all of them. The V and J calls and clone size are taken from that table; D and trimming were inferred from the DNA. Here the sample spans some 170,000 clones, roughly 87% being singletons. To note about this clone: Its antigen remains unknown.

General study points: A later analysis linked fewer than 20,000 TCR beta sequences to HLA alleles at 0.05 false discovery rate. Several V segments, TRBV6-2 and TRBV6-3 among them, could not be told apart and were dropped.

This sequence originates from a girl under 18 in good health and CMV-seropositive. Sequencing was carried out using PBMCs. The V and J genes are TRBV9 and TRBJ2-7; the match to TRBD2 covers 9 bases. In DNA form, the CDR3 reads TGTGCCAGCAGCTATAGCGGGAGATCCGACTACGAGCAGTACTTC. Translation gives CASSYSGRSDYEQYF.